The 13 T cell receptor beta chains below come from one sample, sequenced in a study of blood T cell repertoires in COVID-19. This table comes from immunoSEQ multiplex PCR, and its TCRdb copy is limited to in-frame clones, with some not included. The sample shows 110,000 to 150,000 clones, approximately 85% of them seen only once. The specimen was peripheral blood. The source is a man aged 45-65 years with acute or convalescent COVID-19.

This chain joins TRBV30 and TRBJ1-5, with D perhaps TRBD1 (5 bases). V lost 2 bases and J lost 5, with 10 bases in between. This CDR3 is 13 amino acids long. Germline CDR1 and CDR2: GTSNPN and SVGIG (reference sequence). The CDR3 nucleotides read TGTGCCTGGAGTTGGCAGGGCGATCAGCCCCAGCATTTT. Protein: CAWSWQGDQPQHF.

This clone was recorded once. This rearrangement joins TRBV10-3 to TRBJ2-5; TRBD2 might be the D (5 bases). The CDR3 extends over 14 amino acids. The germline V and J ends were trimmed by 3 bases and 3 bases, with 11 bases remaining between them. From germline, CDR1 is ENHRY and CDR2 SYGVKD. The CDR3 DNA reads as TGTGCCATCAGTGACTCGGTCGGGGAAGAGACCCAGTACTTC. Its protein product is CAISDSVGEETQYF.

This sequence joins TRBV10-1 and TRBJ2-3; 7 positions agree with TRBD1. The germline V gene has CDR1 WNHNN and CDR2 SYGVQD (reference sequence). V trimming: 4 bases; J trimming: 2 bases; junction bases outside the gene matches: 6. The CDR3 consists of 15 residues. The CDR3 coding sequence is TGCGCCAGCAGTGCCGACAGGGAGCTCACAGATACGCAGTATTTT. Protein: CASSADRELTDTQYF.

The DNA for the CDR3 is TGTGCCAGCAGCCTAAAACCGGGACAGGGGCTCTATAATTCACCCCTCCACTTT. Amino acids: CASSLKPGQGLYNSPLHF. The rearrangement joins TRBV5-6 to TRBJ1-6; 10 bases match TRBD1. This CDR3 has 18 amino acids. With 4 bases clipped from V and 3 bases from J, the junction kept 10 bases outside the gene matches. Germline V gene lookup returns CDR1 SGHDT and CDR2 YYEEEE.

The chain links TRBV5-1 to TRBJ1-2; TRBD1 matches 9 bases. The CDR3 runs to 14 residues. The V segment lost 2 bases and the J segment 6 bases; nucleotides outside the gene matches: 5. Per the germline V gene, CDR1 is SGHRS and CDR2 is YFSETQ. The CDR3 here is CASSFGDRGDGYTF. In DNA form, the CDR3 reads TGCGCCAGCAGCTTCGGAGACAGGGGGGATGGCTACACCTTC. The full variable domain, rest sourced from reference TRBV5-1 and TRBJ1-2, is KAGVTQTPRYLIKTRGQQVTLSCSPISGHRSVSWYQQTPGQGLQFLFEYFSETQRNKGNFPGRFSGRQFSNSRSEMNVSTLELGDSALYLCASSFGDRGDGYTFGSGTRLTVV.

V is TRBV19 and J is TRBJ1-2, with 7 bases matching TRBD1. The trim removed 3 bases at V and 4 bases at J, leaving 8 bases unmatched. Germline V CDR1 and CDR2: LNHDA, SQIVND (reference sequence). The CDR3 sequence is 15 residues long. CDR3 in amino acids: CASSISTGAGYGYTF. CDR3 DNA sequence: TGTGCCAGTAGTATTAGCACAGGGGCCGGCTATGGCTACACCTTC.

The J gene is TRBJ2-3, the V gene TRBV28; D is unclear. The V end was cut by 4 bases, the J end by 5 bases, with 7 bases between. This CDR3 region has 12 residues. Germline CDR1 is MDHEN and CDR2 is SYDVKM. The CDR3 DNA reads TGTGCCAGCAGTTCGTACTTAGATACGCAGTATTTT. It encodes CASSSYLDTQYF.

The V call is TRBV7-9, the J call TRBJ2-5, with 8 bases lining up with TRBD1. This CDR3 is built from 15 residues. The V gene end was trimmed by 1 base and the J gene end by 2 bases; junction bases not matched to a gene: 3. CDR1 and CDR2 (germline): SEHNR, FQNEAQ (reference sequence). CDR3 DNA: TGTGCCAGCAGCTTAGGACAGGGGCATCAAGAGACCCAGTACTTC. This translates into CASSLGQGHQETQYF.

This rearrangement joins TRBV14 to TRBJ1-4, with 12 nucleotides matching TRBD1. The CDR3 has 16 residues. Per germline, CDR1 SGHDN and CDR2 FVKESK. V was clipped by 4 bases and J by 8 bases; unmatched bases: 8. CDR3 sequence: CASSRHTGTGGEKLFF. CDR3 nucleotide sequence: TGTGCCAGCAGCCGTCATACCGGGACAGGGGGCGAAAAACTGTTTTTT.

The chain uses TRBV9 and TRBJ2-1, with 8 bases matching TRBD2. CDR3 size: 13 residues. J gave up 5 bases and V 2 bases, and 0 bases lay outside the gene matches. Germline CDR1 reads SGDLS; CDR2 reads YYNGEE. The CDR3 loop is CASSVGGDNEQFF. The CDR3 region has the DNA TGTGCCAGCAGCGTCGGGGGGGACAATGAGCAGTTCTTC.

This clone appeared once. The genes are TRBV11-2 and TRBJ1-2, with D maybe TRBD1 (6 bases). The V gene lost 5 bases and the J gene lost 7 bases, with 23 bases spanning the gap. The CDR3 has 16 amino acids. From germline, CDR1 is SGHAT and CDR2 FQNNGV. The CDR3 sequence is CASSQGSVRGIFGYTF. CDR3 nucleotide sequence: TGTGCCAGCAGCCAAGGGTCCGTCAGGGGCATTTTTGGCTACACCTTC.

The chain uses TRBV10-3 and TRBJ1-1; TRBD1 might be the D (6 bases). CDR1 and CDR2 (germline): ENHRY, SYGVKD. CDR3 length: 14 amino acids. V shed 5 bases and J shed 11 bases, with 21 bases lying between them. In DNA, the CDR3 is TGTGCCATCAGTAGGACAGTCCGGGATCCGCCGGCTTTCTTT. This codes for CAISRTVRDPPAFF.

The chain couples TRBV5-1 to TRBJ2-7; 9 bases align to TRBD2. CDR1 SGHRS and CDR2 YFSETQ come from the germline V gene. The CDR3 contains 18 residues. V lost 4 bases, J lost 0 bases, and 14 bases stayed unmatched. DNA for the CDR3: TGCGCCAGCAGCACCCTTCCTAGCGGGATCTCTATCTCCTACGAGCAGTACTTC. This gives the protein CASSTLPSGISISYEQYF.